These 20 T cell receptor beta chains share one sample of origin, sequenced in a study of control samples from healthy donors and cancer patients. The method was immunoSEQ multiplex PCR; TCRdb's version includes in-frame clones alone and lacks a portion of them. The table lists fewer than 90,000 clones, about 90% of them singletons. The sequenced sample consisted of blood. Receptor source: a middle-aged man in good health.

A single count supports this clone. The rearrangement links TRBV4-2 to TRBJ2-5; D not resolved. Germline V gives CDR1 LGHNA, CDR2 YNFKEQ. V was clipped by 0 bases and J by 5 bases, with 10 bases between them. CDR3 length equals 14 residues. CDR3 sequence (DNA): TGTGCCAGCAGCCAAGATCGCGGTCCTGAGACCCAGTACTTC. Protein sequence: CASSQDRGPETQYF.

On this clone itself: The same CDR3 also results from other DNA sequences found in this sample. V is TRBV5-1 and J is TRBJ2-1; TRBD2 aligns across 10 bases. Trimming cost V 4 bases and J 4 bases; bases outside gene matches: 2. The CDR3 extends over 14 amino acids. The V gene's germline CDR1 is SGHRS and CDR2 YFSETQ. The CDR3 is CASSLSGGYNEQFF. The CDR3 nucleotides read TGCGCCAGCAGCCTTAGCGGGGGGTACAATGAGCAGTTCTTC. The full variable domain, its missing parts supplied by reference TRBV5-1 and TRBJ2-1, is KAGVTQTPRYLIKTRGQQVTLSCSPISGHRSVSWYQQTPGQGLQFLFEYFSETQRNKGNFPGRFSGRQFSNSRSEMNVSTLELGDSALYLCASSLSGGYNEQFFGPGTRLTVL.

The V call is TRBV21-1, the J call TRBJ1-1; TRBD1 is the table's D call, not checked against the DNA. TRBV21-1 is deemed a pseudogene. CDR3 length equals 19 residues. CDR3 sequence: CASSKGEGTGGFPNTEAFF. CDR3 DNA sequence: TGTGCCAGCAGCAAAGGAGAGGGGACAGGGGGCTTCCCAAACACTGAAGCTTTCTTT.

J is TRBJ2-5 and V is TRBV24-1; 9 nucleotides line up with TRBD2. Per germline, CDR1 KGHDR and CDR2 SFDVKD. J gave up 4 bases and V 4 bases, and 6 bases lay outside the gene matches. The CDR3 consists of 15 residues. This chain's CDR3 is CATSDPEAGGETQYF. CDR3 nucleotides: TGTGCCACCAGTGACCCCGAAGCGGGGGGAGAGACCCAGTACTTC.

The chain carries TRBV27 and TRBJ1-1; possibly TRBD1 for D (6 bases). Trimming cost V 7 bases and J 10 bases, with 25 bases left between them. Germline-derived CDR1 and CDR2 are MNHEY and SMNVEV (reference sequence). This CDR3 region has 15 residues. The CDR3 spells CASTSTSEGGARAFF. CDR3 sequence (DNA): TGTGCCAGCACTTCGACTAGCGAGGGGGGCGCAAGAGCTTTCTTT.

This chain connects TRBV10-1 to TRBJ2-1; D unresolved. Per germline, CDR1 WNHNN and CDR2 SYGVQD (reference sequence). Deletions cut 5 bases from V and 3 bases from J, with 11 bases between. There are 14 residues in the CDR3. CDR3 DNA: TGCGCCAGCAGTCTGGGCTCGGACTACAATGAGCAGTTCTTC. This translates into CASSLGSDYNEQFF.

The chain recombines TRBV19 with TRBJ1-2; D gene uncertain. V dropped 7 bases and J dropped 4 bases, with 10 bases sitting between them. Looked up from germline, CDR1 is LNHDA and CDR2 is SQIVND (reference sequence). The CDR3 consists of 12 residues. The CDR3 nucleotides are TGTGCCAGTAATACCCCGGTCTATGGCTACACCTTC. It is translated as CASNTPVYGYTF.

The rearrangement joins TRBV2 to TRBJ1-1, with D unresolved. The V gene lost 8 bases and the J gene lost 3 bases, with 10 bases spanning the gap. CDR3 length: 12 residues. Germline lookup yields CDR1 SNHLY and CDR2 FYNNEI. In DNA, the CDR3 is TGTGCCAGCCAGTACGTCGACACTGAAGCTTTCTTT. Protein product: CASQYVDTEAFF.

V is TRBV9 and J is TRBJ2-1; D may be TRBD2 (5 bases). The CDR3 spans 16 residues. Trimming cost V 0 bases and J 4 bases, with 14 bases left between them. Germline CDR1 reads SGDLS; CDR2 reads YYNGEE. This CDR3 is CASSVDPSGTYNEQFF. Here the CDR3 DNA reads TGTGCCAGCAGCGTAGATCCGAGCGGAACTTACAATGAGCAGTTCTTC.

A note on this clone: Other DNA sequences in this specimen translate into the identical CDR3. V gene TRBV5-1 combines with J gene TRBJ2-5; possible D gene TRBD1, 5 bases. Germline CDR1 is SGHRS and CDR2 is YFSETQ. The V gene lost 4 bases and the J gene lost 2 bases, with 12 bases spanning the gap. CDR3 length: 14 residues. The DNA for the CDR3 is TGCGCCAGCAGCATCCAAGGGGTGCAAGAGACCCAGTACTTC. Protein sequence: CASSIQGVQETQYF.

This clone was picked up a small number of times. The rearrangement uses TRBV7-8 and TRBJ1-2; 9 bases are a match to TRBD1. The CDR3 totals 17 residues. Germline V lookup: CDR1 SGHVS, CDR2 FQNEAQ. The ends lost 2 bases at V and 4 bases at J; junction bases unmatched: 11. The CDR3 DNA follows: TGTGCCAGCAGCTTAAGTAGGACAGGGGACCTCATCTATGGCTACACCTTC. Residues: CASSLSRTGDLIYGYTF. Complete variable domain (other parts from reference TRBV7-8 and TRBJ1-2): GAGVSQSPRYKVAKRGQDVALRCDPISGHVSLFWYQQALGQGPEFLTYFQNEAQLDKSGLPSDRFFAERPEGSVSTLKIQRTQQEDSAVYLCASSLSRTGDLIYGYTFGSGTRLTVV.

The chain joins TRBV6-2 or TRBV6-3 to TRBJ1-2, with D tentatively TRBD1 (5 bases). The CDR3 is made up of 15 amino acids. Between the trimmed V and J ends, which lost 6 bases and 4 bases, there was a span of 18 bases. Germline values: CDR1 MNHEY, CDR2 SVGEGT. CDR3 region: CASSEGAPGIYGYTF. The CDR3 DNA sequence: TGTGCCAGCAGCGAAGGTGCCCCAGGGATCTATGGCTACACCTTC.

This chain connects TRBV7-6 to TRBJ2-7; D might be TRBD2 (7 bases). The V end lost 1 base, the J end lost 5 bases, and 12 bases lay between the germline ends. This CDR3 comprises 14 residues. Germline CDR1 SGHVS, CDR2 FNYEAQ. CDR3 bases: TGTGCCAGCAGCTTAGAGGGGGGGGCGGACGAGCAGTACTTC. This sequence encodes CASSLEGGADEQYF.

The chain couples TRBV9 to TRBJ1-2; 7 bases align to TRBD1. V shed 2 bases, J shed 5 bases, and the junction held 6 bases outside the gene matches. Germline CDR1 and CDR2: SGDLS and YYNGEE. This CDR3 has 14 amino acids. Written as DNA, the CDR3 is TGTGCCAGCAGCGTCGCCGGGACAGCTTATGGCTACACCTTC. It codes for CASSVAGTAYGYTF.

This clone was detected once. The chain is built from TRBV4-2 and TRBJ2-3, with D possibly being TRBD2 (5 bases). CDR3 size: 15 residues. Trimming left V 6 bases short and J 2 bases short, with 15 bases between. CDR1 and CDR2 from the germline V gene are LGHNA and YNFKEQ. The CDR3 nucleotides read TGTGCCAGCAGTCGAGGACTGGAGCACACAGATACGCAGTATTTT. As protein: CASSRGLEHTDTQYF.

The chain is built from TRBV20-1 and TRBJ2-3; D unclear. Germline V gene lookup returns CDR1 DFQATT and CDR2 SNEGSKA (reference sequence). The germline V and J ends were trimmed by 6 bases and 6 bases, with 10 bases remaining between them. CDR3 length equals 11 residues. In DNA, the CDR3 is TGCAGTGCCCGCCGGGCCGATACGCAGTATTTT. Protein: CSARRADTQYF.

The J gene is TRBJ1-1, the V gene TRBV18; D call uncertain. Germline CDR1 reads KGHSH; CDR2 reads LQKENI. V shed 3 bases and J shed 4 bases, with 12 bases lying between them. The CDR3 runs 14 residues. CDR3 nucleotides: TGTGCCAGCTCACCCTCCGGCGAGGGCACTGAAGCTTTCTTT. Translating it yields CASSPSGEGTEAFF.

The chain is built from TRBV6-2 or TRBV6-3 and TRBJ2-3, with D possibly matching TRBD2 (6 bases). This CDR3 region has 14 residues. CDR1 and CDR2 (germline): MNHEY, SVGEGT. Trimming took 3 bases from V and 2 from J, leaving 9 bases between them. DNA of the CDR3: TGTGCCAGCAGTTATTGGGGGGTCACAGATACGCAGTATTTT. The encoded protein is CASSYWGVTDTQYF.

This sequence joins TRBV13 and TRBJ2-2; 9 bases line up with TRBD2. The CDR3 runs 17 residues. Trimming removed 2 bases from V and 0 bases from J; junction bases left unmatched: 4. Looked up from germline, CDR1 is PRHDT and CDR2 is FYEKMQ (reference sequence). The CDR3 DNA is TGTGCCAGCAGCTTAAGGGCGGGAGGGGCGAACACCGGGGAGCTGTTTTTT. Its translation: CASSLRAGGANTGELFF.

The V and J genes are TRBV18 and TRBJ2-3; TRBD2 agrees at 8 bases. CDR1 and CDR2 from the germline V gene are KGHSH and LQKENI. This CDR3 is 15 amino acids long. V trimming: 1 base; J trimming: 3 bases; junction bases outside the gene matches: 3. This chain's CDR3 is CASSPRLAGTDTQYF. Written as DNA, the CDR3 is TGTGCCAGCTCACCACGGCTAGCGGGTACAGATACGCAGTATTTT.